The entry below gives a single TCR beta chain sequence along with its context. The same CDR3 can be traced to other DNA sequences in this sample. The source of the sample is a study of cytomegalovirus exposure and HLA in healthy donors. Germline loops: CDR1 GTSNPN, CDR2 SVGIG (reference sequence). This CDR3 comprises 11 residues. Trimming removed 0 bases from V and 9 bases from J, with 6 bases in between. The PCR employed 60 Vbeta primers together with 13 Jbeta primers. Some clones are missing from TCRdb's copy, which holds only in-frame ones; the method was immunoSEQ multiplex PCR. The table lists some 180,000 clones, over 65% of them singletons.

The TCR was taken from a man between 18 and 35 years old in good health and CMV-seronegative. The rearrangement uses TRBV30 and TRBJ2-1; the D gene is possibly TRBD2 (6 bases). Source material: PBMCs. The CDR3 DNA follows: TGTGCCTGGAGTGTGGGGGGTGAGCAGTTCTTC. This encodes CAWSVGGEQFF. The entire variable domain, with the rest obtained from reference TRBV30 and TRBJ2-1, is as follows: SQTIHQWPATLVQPVGSPLSLECTVEGTSNPNLYWYRQAAGRGLQLLFYSVGIGQISSEVPQNLSASRPQDRQFILSSKKLLLSDSGFYLCAWSVGGEQFFGPGTRLTVL.